One sample yielded the 32 T cell receptor beta chains listed below, sequenced in a study of T cell responses to AZD1222 COVID-19 vaccine (dated by TCRdb to about 2021). The library relied on the immunoSEQ multiplex PCR assay. TCRdb stores this immuneACCESS table with in-frame sequences only. Part of the clones is absent; in the studies checked, under half of the shortfall reflects unresolved V genes, and no reason is known for the rest. The sample table records approximately 100,000 clones; around 90% of these occur just once. In total, the top ten clones hold 2% to 2.5% of the sample. Interpreted using the paper, the time point label stands for: about 28 days (+/-7) after the second vaccine dose. Sequenced material: peripheral blood, taken 28 days after the second AZD1222 dose. All receptors come from an adult who received the AZD1222 COVID-19 vaccine.

This CDR3 reads CASSYGGGFRSEAFF. CDR3 DNA sequence: TGTGCCAGCAGCTACGGTGGCGGGTTTAGGTCTGAAGCTTTCTTT. The chain recombines TRBV14 with TRBJ1-1; D uncertain. The CDR3 is 15 amino acids. V lost 5 bases and J lost 6, with 19 bases in between. Germline V gives CDR1 SGHDN, CDR2 FVKESK.

The genes are TRBV5-1 and TRBJ2-1, with 10 bases identical to TRBD2. V trimming: 3 bases; J trimming: 4 bases; junction bases outside the gene matches: 10. The CDR3 extends over 17 amino acids. CDR1 is SGHRS and CDR2 is YFSETQ in the germline V gene. The CDR3 nucleotides are TGCGCCAGCAGCTCCCATTTACTAGCGGGGTCGTACAATGAGCAGTTCTTC. Its translation is CASSSHLLAGSYNEQFF.

This clone was seen just once. The chain joins TRBV3-1 (or the pseudogene TRBV3-2) to TRBJ1-5; tentative D call: TRBD1 (5 bases). Germline lookup yields CDR1 LGHDT and CDR2 YNNKEL (reference sequence). The length of the CDR3 is 17 residues. Trimming stripped 5 bases from V and 6 bases from J, with 23 bases between. CDR3 sequence reads: CASSRGHPIFGIQPQHF. For the CDR3, the DNA is TGTGCCAGCAGCAGAGGACATCCCATTTTTGGCATTCAGCCCCAGCATTTT.

The chain joins TRBV29-1 to TRBJ2-1, with TRBD2 matching over 9 bases. There are 14 residues in the CDR3. Germline V gene lookup returns CDR1 SQVTM and CDR2 ANQGSEA. J lost 3 bases, V lost 4 bases, and 4 bases had no gene match. The CDR3 sequence: CSVGSGSLYNEQFF. CDR3 nucleotide sequence: TGCAGCGTTGGTAGCGGGAGCCTCTACAATGAGCAGTTCTTC.

This clone was detected a few times. The chain links TRBV15 to TRBJ1-2, with D possibly TRBD1 on 6 matching bases. V was pared by 5 bases and J by 5 bases, with 15 bases between. Germline CDR1 reads LNHNV; CDR2 reads YYDKDF (reference sequence). The CDR3 has 14 amino acids. CDR3 residues: CATSDRRGAYGYTF. The CDR3 nucleotides read TGTGCCACCAGCGATCGCCGGGGGGCTTATGGCTACACCTTC.

The chain uses TRBV7-9 and TRBJ1-2, with D hard to call. Deletions cut 4 bases from V and 5 bases from J, with 11 bases between. The CDR3 loop spans 13 amino acids. Looked up from germline, CDR1 is SEHNR and CDR2 is FQNEAQ (reference sequence). The CDR3 loop is CASSSQPDYGYTF. The CDR3 bases are TGTGCCAGCAGCTCACAACCAGATTATGGCTACACCTTC.

The chain employs TRBV6-5 and TRBJ1-4; a weak D match, TRBD1 (6 bases). Between the trimmed V and J ends, which lost 6 bases and 8 bases, there was a span of 16 bases. The CDR3 is 14 residues long. CDR1 is MNHEY, CDR2 SVGAGI, per germline. The CDR3 is CASRKTGLWEKLFF. CDR3 nucleotides: TGTGCCAGCAGAAAGACAGGCCTTTGGGAAAAACTGTTTTTT.

This chain uses TRBV2 with TRBJ2-4; D uncertain. The CDR3 is 13 residues long. CDR1 SNHLY and CDR2 FYNNEI come from the germline V gene. Trimming removed 4 bases at V and 0 bases at J, with 4 bases between. This CDR3 is CASSAIAKNIQYF. In DNA form, the CDR3 reads TGTGCCAGCAGTGCGATAGCCAAAAACATTCAGTACTTC.

The gene calls are TRBV6-5 and TRBJ2-1; 8 positions agree with TRBD1. The CDR3 has 14 amino acids. CDR1 and CDR2 from the germline V gene are MNHEY and SVGAGI. Trimming cost V 0 bases and J 13 bases; bases outside gene matches: 8. The CDR3 DNA sequence: TGTGCCAGCAGTTACTCGGGACAGGCGGGTAGACAGTTCTTC. Amino acids: CASSYSGQAGRQFF.

CDR3 residues: CASSTPPKPGNTIYF. CDR3 coding DNA: TGCGCCAGCAGCACTCCTCCGAAGCCTGGAAACACCATATATTTT. The rearrangement joins TRBV5-1 to TRBJ1-3, with no clear D. V lost 4 bases to trimming and J lost 2 bases, with 13 bases between them. The CDR3 covers 15 residues. Germline V gene data show CDR1 as SGHRS and CDR2 as YFSETQ.

This clone appeared a single time. V and J are TRBV6-2 or TRBV6-3 and TRBJ2-1, with 8 bases identical to TRBD2. This CDR3 is 14 amino acids long. CDR1 and CDR2 from the germline V gene are MNHEY and SVGEGT. V lost 6 bases and J lost 5; bases outside the gene matches: 6. The CDR3 bases are TGTGCCAGCAGCCCTCGGGGGGGGAACAATGAGCAGTTCTTC. Translated, it gives CASSPRGGNNEQFF.

The gene calls are TRBV30 and TRBJ1-5; D gene ambiguous. The CDR3 loop spans 13 amino acids. The germline V gene has CDR1 GTSNPN and CDR2 SVGIG (reference sequence). V was trimmed by 2 bases and J by 3 bases, leaving 8 bases between them. CDR3 coding DNA: TGTGCCTGGAGTTCCCGGACCAATCAGCCCCAGCATTTT. Its translation is CAWSSRTNQPQHF.

The DNA for the CDR3 is TGTGCCAGCAGCCAAGAGACAAGGATTGGAAACACCATATATTTT. Translation gives CASSQETRIGNTIYF. This chain uses TRBV4-2 with TRBJ1-3; no clear D. The CDR3 has 15 amino acids. Germline V CDR1 and CDR2: LGHNA, YNFKEQ. The V end was cut by 0 bases, the J end by 3 bases, with 9 bases between.

This clone was seen more than once but under ten times. V gene TRBV7-9 combines with J gene TRBJ2-3; a weak D match, TRBD2 (5 bases). The CDR3 consists of 15 residues. Trimming shortened V by 2 bases and J by 2 bases, and 11 bases separated the two germline ends. The V gene's germline CDR1 is SEHNR and CDR2 FQNEAQ (reference sequence). The CDR3 sequence: CASSLNSGNTDTQYF. For the CDR3, the DNA is TGTGCCAGCAGCTTAAACTCCGGGAACACAGATACGCAGTATTTT.

The rearrangement joins TRBV19 to TRBJ2-7; D gene unclear. Trimming removed 8 bases at V and 2 bases at J, with 19 bases between. Per germline, CDR1 LNHDA and CDR2 SQIVND (reference sequence). CDR3 length equals 15 residues. The chain's CDR3 is CASRSQITGPYEQYF. CDR3 DNA: TGTGCCAGTCGAAGCCAGATCACTGGGCCCTACGAGCAGTACTTC.

The J gene is TRBJ2-7, the V gene TRBV5-5; 12 bases are shared with TRBD2. This CDR3 comprises 15 residues. Germline V gives CDR1 SGHKS, CDR2 YYEKEE (reference sequence). The junction had 5 bases not matched to a gene; V was cut back by 4 bases and J by 3 bases. CDR3 coding DNA: TGTGCCAGCAGCCCCCAACTAGCGGGAGGCTACGAGCAGTACTTC. Translated: CASSPQLAGGYEQYF.

The V and J genes are TRBV27 and TRBJ1-2; maybe TRBD1 (5 bases). This CDR3 has 13 amino acids. With 3 bases removed from V and 7 bases from J, the gap between germline ends came to 12 bases. Germline values: CDR1 MNHEY, CDR2 SMNVEV (reference sequence). DNA for the CDR3: TGTGCCAGCAGTTTGGGGCAGGCCAGTGGCTACACCTTC. Its protein is CASSLGQASGYTF.

The chain is built from TRBV11-1 and TRBJ1-1, with unresolved D. V was clipped by 3 bases and J by 3 bases, with 11 bases between them. The CDR3 sequence is 14 residues long. CDR1 is SGHAT and CDR2 is FQDESV in the germline V gene (reference sequence). Here the CDR3 DNA reads TGTGCCAGCAGCTTTGTAGGGTTAGACACTGAAGCTTTCTTT. Amino acid sequence: CASSFVGLDTEAFF.

J is TRBJ2-7 and V is TRBV9; 7 nucleotides match TRBD2. The germline V gene has CDR1 SGDLS and CDR2 YYNGEE. The CDR3 consists of 15 residues. V was pared by 3 bases and J by 2 bases, with 8 bases of the junction left unmatched. The CDR3 sequence is CASSGGAGLTYEQYF. CDR3 sequence (DNA): TGTGCCAGCAGCGGAGGCGCGGGACTAACCTACGAGCAGTACTTC.

The gene calls are TRBV5-6 and TRBJ1-2; D unclear. The V gene's germline CDR1 is SGHDT and CDR2 YYEEEE. CDR3 length equals 9 residues. V lost 6 bases to trimming and J lost 8 bases, with 5 bases between them. The CDR3 loop reads CASNVGYTF. In DNA, the CDR3 is TGTGCCAGCAATGTGGGCTACACCTTC. The variable domain in full, completed from reference TRBV5-6 and TRBJ1-2, reads DAGVTQSPTHLIKTRGQQVTLRCSPKSGHDTVSWYQQALGQGPQFIFQYYEEEERQRGNFPDRFSGHQFPNYSSELNVNALLLGDSALYLCASNVGYTFGSGTRLTVV.

This chain links TRBV11-1 with TRBJ1-1; tentative D call: TRBD1 (6 bases). The CDR3 length is 14 residues. Trimming took 1 base from V and 9 from J, leaving 15 bases between them. Germline V CDR1 and CDR2: SGHAT, FQDESV (reference sequence). The CDR3 here is CASSLGGHLQKAFF. DNA of the CDR3: TGTGCCAGCAGCTTAGGGGGACACCTACAAAAAGCTTTCTTT.

This chain connects TRBV2 to TRBJ2-3; a possible D gene is TRBD2 (6 bases). Trimming pared 5 bases from V and 3 bases from J, leaving 9 bases between. Germline V gene lookup returns CDR1 SNHLY and CDR2 FYNNEI. The CDR3 sequence is 13 residues long. CDR3 coding DNA: TGTGCCAGCAGTATGGACTATACAGATACGCAGTATTTT. Amino acids: CASSMDYTDTQYF.

The chain is built from TRBV15 and TRBJ2-1; TRBD2 matches 9 bases. There are 17 residues in the CDR3. CDR1 and CDR2 from the germline V gene are LNHNV and YYDKDF (reference sequence). V was clipped by 0 bases and J by 5 bases; unmatched bases: 8. The CDR3 nucleotides read TGTGCCACCAGCAGAGATAGGGCGGGACTAGCCCACAATGAGCAGTTCTTC. This sequence encodes CATSRDRAGLAHNEQFF.

J is TRBJ2-2 and V is TRBV3-1 (or the pseudogene TRBV3-2); D is uncertain. Trimming stripped 5 bases from V and 3 bases from J, with 7 bases between. Germline V gives CDR1 LGHDT, CDR2 YNNKEL (reference sequence). The CDR3 totals 13 residues. CDR3 protein: CASSFMDTGELFF. CDR3 coding DNA: TGTGCCAGCAGCTTCATGGACACCGGGGAGCTGTTTTTT.

This clone has a handful of counts. V usage is TRBV27 and J usage is TRBJ2-7; 7 bases align to TRBD2. V trimming: 5 bases; J trimming: 5 bases; junction bases outside the gene matches: 6. Germline CDR1 reads MNHEY; CDR2 reads SMNVEV (reference sequence). This CDR3 is built from 13 residues. The CDR3 DNA reads as TGTGCCAGCAGTATCGGGGGGTTTAACGAGCAGTACTTC. This encodes CASSIGGFNEQYF.

This clone has a handful of counts. The V and J genes are TRBV10-1 and TRBJ2-7, with D hard to call. The CDR3 totals 15 residues. Germline V CDR1 and CDR2: WNHNN, SYGVQD (reference sequence). Trimming removed 6 bases at V and 2 bases at J, with 17 bases between. Here the CDR3 DNA reads TGCGCCAGCAGACGGGCAGCAGAAATTCCCTACGAGCAGTACTTC. This translates into CASRRAAEIPYEQYF.

CDR3 sequence reads: CASSAVGAGGNTIYF. CDR3 nucleotides: TGTGCCAGCAGCGCGGTGGGGGCAGGCGGAAACACCATATATTTT. V is TRBV9 and J is TRBJ1-3; TRBD1 is a possible D gene (6 bases). This CDR3 comprises 15 residues. Germline CDR1 and CDR2: SGDLS and YYNGEE. Trimming pared 3 bases from V and 4 bases from J, leaving 14 bases between. The complete variable domain, with remaining parts taken from reference TRBV9 and TRBJ1-3, reads DSGVTQTPKHLITATGQRVTLRCSPRSGDLSVYWYQQSLDQGLQFLIQYYNGEERAKGNILERFSAQQFPDLHSELNLSSLELGDSALYFCASSAVGAGGNTIYFGEGSWLTVV.

The chain joins TRBV15 to TRBJ2-3; TRBD2 matches at 7 bases. V gave up 1 base and J gave up 2 bases; unmatched junction bases: 9. The germline V gene encodes CDR1 LNHNV and CDR2 YYDKDF (reference sequence). This CDR3 is 17 amino acids long. Here the CDR3 DNA reads TGTGCCACCAGCAGAGGCCTAACGGGAGGTCCCACAGATACGCAGTATTTT. Amino acids: CATSRGLTGGPTDTQYF. The whole variable domain, remainder taken from reference TRBV15 and TRBJ2-3, is DAMVIQNPRYQVTQFGKPVTLSCSQTLNHNVMYWYQQKSSQAPKLLFHYYDKDFNNEADTPDNFQSRRPNTSFCFLDIRSPGLGDTAMYLCATSRGLTGGPTDTQYFGPGTRLTVL.

This chain joins TRBV27 and TRBJ1-5, with 8 bases fitting TRBD1. Germline values: CDR1 MNHEY, CDR2 SMNVEV (reference sequence). V lost 2 bases and J lost 0; bases outside the gene matches: 3. The CDR3 runs to 16 residues. This CDR3 reads CASSLKGQGSNQPQHF. CDR3 in DNA: TGTGCCAGCAGTTTAAAAGGACAGGGTAGCAATCAGCCCCAGCATTTT.

The chain couples TRBV9 to TRBJ2-3; no definite D call. The CDR3 loop spans 16 amino acids. CDR1 and CDR2 (germline): SGDLS, YYNGEE. Trimming stripped 4 bases from V and 2 bases from J, with 17 bases between. Written as DNA, the CDR3 is TGTGCCAGCAGCTCAAATACTGTAGGTAACACAGATACGCAGTATTTT. It is translated as CASSSNTVGNTDTQYF. The full variable domain, in which reference TRBV9 and TRBJ2-3 provide the parts outside the CDR3, is DSGVTQTPKHLITATGQRVTLRCSPRSGDLSVYWYQQSLDQGLQFLIQYYNGEERAKGNILERFSAQQFPDLHSELNLSSLELGDSALYFCASSSNTVGNTDTQYFGPGTRLTVL.

This chain connects TRBV7-2 to TRBJ2-2, with 8 bases lining up with TRBD2. Germline assignment: CDR1 SGHTA and CDR2 FQGNSA. The junction had 11 bases not matched to a gene; V was cut back by 5 bases and J by 9 bases. The CDR3 consists of 15 residues. The CDR3: CASSGTSWGFRELFF. The CDR3 region has the DNA TGTGCCAGCAGCGGGACTAGTTGGGGGTTCCGGGAGCTGTTTTTT.

The genes are TRBV7-9 and TRBJ1-2; D is possibly TRBD1 (5 bases). The CDR3 sequence is 13 residues long. The germline gives CDR1 SEHNR, CDR2 FQNEAQ (reference sequence). V lost 1 base and J lost 8, with 11 bases in between. CDR3: CASSLVGEYGYTF. CDR3 in DNA: TGTGCCAGCAGCTTAGTAGGGGAGTACGGCTACACCTTC.